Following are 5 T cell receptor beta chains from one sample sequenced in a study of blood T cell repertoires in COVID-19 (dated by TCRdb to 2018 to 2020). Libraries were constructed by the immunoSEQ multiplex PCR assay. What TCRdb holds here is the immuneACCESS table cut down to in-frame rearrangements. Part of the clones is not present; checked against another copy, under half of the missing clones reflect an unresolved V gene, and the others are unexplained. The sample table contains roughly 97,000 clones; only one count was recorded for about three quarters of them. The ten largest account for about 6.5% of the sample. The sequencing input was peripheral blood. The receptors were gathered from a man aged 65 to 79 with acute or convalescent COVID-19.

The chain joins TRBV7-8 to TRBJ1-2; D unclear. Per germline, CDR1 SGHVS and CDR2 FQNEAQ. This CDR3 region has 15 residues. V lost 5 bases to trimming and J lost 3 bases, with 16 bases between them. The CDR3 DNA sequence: TGTGCCAGCAGCCTAGGGCACAGCTTATACTATGGCTACACCTTC. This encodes CASSLGHSLYYGYTF.

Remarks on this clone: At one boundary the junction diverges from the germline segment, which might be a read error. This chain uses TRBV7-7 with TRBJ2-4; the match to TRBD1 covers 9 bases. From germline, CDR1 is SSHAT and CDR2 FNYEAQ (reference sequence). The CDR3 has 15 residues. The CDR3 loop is CASSFPRDRENIQYF. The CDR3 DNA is TGTGCTAGCAGCTTCCCCCGGGACAGGGAAAACATTCAGTACTTC.

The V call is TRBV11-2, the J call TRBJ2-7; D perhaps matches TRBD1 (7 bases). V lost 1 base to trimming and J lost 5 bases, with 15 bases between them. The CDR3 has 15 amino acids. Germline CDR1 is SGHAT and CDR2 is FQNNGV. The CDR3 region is CASSLVNRGGDEQYF. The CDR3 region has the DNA TGTGCCAGCAGCTTAGTTAACAGGGGAGGCGACGAGCAGTACTTC. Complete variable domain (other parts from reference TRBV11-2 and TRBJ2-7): EAGVAQSPRYKIIEKRQSVAFWCNPISGHATLYWYQQILGQGPKLLIQFQNNGVVDDSQLPKDRFSAERLKGVDSTLKIQPAKLEDSAVYLCASSLVNRGGDEQYFGPGTRLTVT.

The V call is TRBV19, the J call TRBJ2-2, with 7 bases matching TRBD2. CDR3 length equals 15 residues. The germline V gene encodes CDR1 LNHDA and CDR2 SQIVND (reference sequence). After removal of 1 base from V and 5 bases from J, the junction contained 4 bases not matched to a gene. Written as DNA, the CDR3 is TGTGCCAGTAGTATAGGGACTAGGTTGACCGGGGAGCTGTTTTTT. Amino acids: CASSIGTRLTGELFF.

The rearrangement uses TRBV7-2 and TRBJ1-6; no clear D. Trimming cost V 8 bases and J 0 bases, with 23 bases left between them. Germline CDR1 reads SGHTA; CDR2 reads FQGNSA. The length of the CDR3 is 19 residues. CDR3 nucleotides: TGTGCCAGCCTTACTCAGGACGGAGAAGGGAGCTCCTATAATTCACCCCTCCACTTT. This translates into CASLTQDGEGSSYNSPLHF.